This T cell receptor (beta chain) emerged from a study of CD8 T cells in ankylosing spondylitis. Findings and caveats of the study: Past studies reported some motif variants in reactive arthritis synovial fluid and blood. Seven to nine highly homologous variants formed a TCR beta motif that appeared characteristic of ankylosing spondylitis blood.

TCRdb ran MiXCR on the 5' RACE reads and lists one entry per CDR3 protein. The sample lists more than 100,000 distinct CDR3 sequences, under 20% occurring once. This CDR3 has 15 residues. In this sample, this clonotype turned up a few times. Its antigen is unidentified. The rearrangement joins TRBV21-1 to TRBJ2-6. TRBV21-1 is listed as a pseudogene. The sample consisted of blood, either unsorted or a sorted T cell fraction (not recorded which). The receptor comes from a male donor with ankylosing spondylitis. The CDR3 spells CASSKRLSGANVLTF. The CDR3 DNA reads as TGTGCCAGCAGCAAACGGCTTTCTGGGGCCAACGTCCTGACTTTC.